Each of the 11 T cell receptor beta chains below was sequenced from the same sample in a study of blood T cell repertoires in COVID-19. The data were produced by immunoSEQ multiplex PCR, yet TCRdb's version contains in-frame clones alone and is incomplete. Altogether approximately 250,000 clones are present, around 90% being singletons, with the ten largest covering around 0.9%. Sequencing was carried out using peripheral blood. These receptors came from a man aged 25 to 45 with COVID-19, enrolled during active disease.

The chain has TRBV2 and TRBJ1-1; perhaps TRBD1 as D (6 bases). CDR1 SNHLY and CDR2 FYNNEI come from the germline V gene. CDR3 size: 13 residues. Trimming stripped 8 bases from V and 6 bases from J, with 16 bases between. The CDR3 coding sequence is TGTGCCAGCGAGGGAAGAACAGGGTCTGAAGCTTTCTTT. Protein sequence: CASEGRTGSEAFF.

V is TRBV9 and J is TRBJ1-1; D might be TRBD1 (6 bases). The V end was cut by 4 bases, the J end by 7 bases, with 17 bases between. The CDR3 is 14 residues long. Germline CDR1 and CDR2: SGDLS and YYNGEE. The CDR3 DNA reads TGTGCCAGCAGCACCACAGCACAGGGATATGAAGCTTTCTTT. This gives the protein CASSTTAQGYEAFF. Complete variable domain (other parts from reference TRBV9 and TRBJ1-1): DSGVTQTPKHLITATGQRVTLRCSPRSGDLSVYWYQQSLDQGLQFLIQYYNGEERAKGNILERFSAQQFPDLHSELNLSSLELGDSALYFCASSTTAQGYEAFFGQGTRLTVV.

The chain joins TRBV3-1 (or the pseudogene TRBV3-2) to TRBJ1-1, with D unclear. The V end lost 1 base, the J end lost 0 bases, and 6 bases lay between the germline ends. The CDR3 has 14 amino acids. CDR1 is LGHDT, CDR2 YNNKEL, per germline (reference sequence). The CDR3 DNA reads TGTGCCAGCAGCCAAGTTAATATGAACACTGAAGCTTTCTTT. Amino acid sequence: CASSQVNMNTEAFF.

The V gene is TRBV9, the J gene TRBJ1-1; D ambiguous. The CDR3 is made up of 17 amino acids. Germline values: CDR1 SGDLS, CDR2 YYNGEE. V lost 0 bases, J lost 2 bases, and 17 bases lay in between. CDR3 residues: CASSVAVEPRGNTEAFF. The CDR3 nucleotides read TGTGCCAGCAGCGTAGCTGTAGAACCCCGGGGAAACACTGAAGCTTTCTTT.

This clone was seen a few times. CDR3 in amino acids: CATYGGDYGYTF. DNA of the CDR3: TGTGCCACTTACGGGGGGGACTATGGCTACACCTTC. This chain uses TRBV5-4 with TRBJ1-2; D perhaps matches TRBD1 (5 bases). V dropped 9 bases and J dropped 3 bases, with 12 bases sitting between them. The CDR3 runs 12 residues. CDR1 is SGHNT, CDR2 YYREEE, per germline (reference sequence).

This chain links TRBV19 with TRBJ1-2; D is perhaps TRBD1 (5 bases). Deletions cut 5 bases from V and 4 bases from J, with 8 bases between. The germline CDR1 and CDR2 sequences are LNHDA and SQIVND (reference sequence). The CDR3 sequence is 12 residues long. In DNA form, the CDR3 reads TGTGCCAGTAGTCCGGACACCTATGGCTACACCTTC. Translated: CASSPDTYGYTF.

This rearrangement joins TRBV20-1 to TRBJ1-1, with TRBD1 identical over 8 bases. The CDR3 has 10 amino acids. V lost 8 bases, J lost 6 bases, and 2 bases stayed unmatched. Germline V gives CDR1 DFQATT, CDR2 SNEGSKA (reference sequence). The CDR3 here is CSQGAPEAFF. The DNA for the CDR3 is TGCAGTCAGGGGGCCCCTGAAGCTTTCTTT.

This rearrangement joins TRBV29-1 to TRBJ2-1; 8 nucleotides line up with TRBD2. Germline V gene lookup returns CDR1 SQVTM and CDR2 ANQGSEA. V shed 4 bases, J shed 4 bases, and the junction held 6 bases outside the gene matches. This CDR3 spans 14 amino acids. The CDR3, as DNA: TGCAGCGTTGCGGGAGGGCCGCTATACAATGAGCAGTTCTTC. It translates to CSVAGGPLYNEQFF.

This clone showed up just a few times. J is TRBJ2-2 and V is TRBV14; TRBD2 aligns across 7 bases. This CDR3 has 22 residues. CDR1 is SGHDN and CDR2 is FVKESK in the germline V gene. Trimming at V came to 0 bases and at J to 0 bases, leaving 19 bases not matched to a gene. In DNA form, the CDR3 reads TGTGCCAGCAGCCAAGATCCGCCCGGTCTAGCGGAGTATATCGCGAACACCGGGGAGCTGTTTTTT. It specifies CASSQDPPGLAEYIANTGELFF.

The rearrangement links TRBV19 to TRBJ1-1; the match to TRBD1 covers 8 bases. V lost 5 bases and J lost 1; bases outside the gene matches: 6. The CDR3 contains 15 residues. Germline V CDR1 and CDR2: LNHDA, SQIVND (reference sequence). CDR3 loop: CASSLGQGGNTEAFF. CDR3 bases: TGTGCCAGTAGTCTTGGACAGGGCGGGAACACTGAAGCTTTCTTT.

V is TRBV2 and J is TRBJ2-7, with D unclear. Germline V gives CDR1 SNHLY, CDR2 FYNNEI. The CDR3 is 11 amino acids. The V gene lost 6 bases and the J gene lost 5 bases, with 8 bases spanning the gap. In DNA form, the CDR3 reads TGTGCCAGCAGCCTCGACAACGAGCAGTACTTC. Translating gives CASSLDNEQYF.